The rows below give T cell receptor beta chains drawn from one sample of a study of cytomegalovirus exposure and HLA in healthy donors. The table came from immunoSEQ multiplex PCR; TCRdb's copy has only in-frame clones and leaves some out. The repertoire holds around 200,000 clones, around nine tenths seen once, with around 3% in the top ten. The sample consisted of PBMCs. The source is a woman aged 18-35 years in good health and CMV-seronegative. Both conserved end residues are part of each CDR3. A D gene is named only where the DNA matches it firmly. Not all rows give a size; the values are once, few, many and, for expanded clones, a class.

d_gene	v_gene	j_gene	abundance	CDR3nt	CDR3aa
TRBD1	TRBV6-1	TRBJ1-3	-	TGTGCCAGCAGAAGACAGGGCTCCGGAAACACCATATATTTT	CASRRQGSGNTIYF
-	TRBV7-9	TRBJ2-1	-	TGTGCCAGCAGCTTAGCGGTCAGGGGGGCCTACAATGAGCAGTTCTTC	CASSLAVRGAYNEQFF
-	TRBV19	TRBJ1-3	few	TGTGCCAGTACCTATGAGCCGGAGGGAAACACCATATATTTT	CASTYEPEGNTIYF
TRBD2	TRBV28	TRBJ2-7	-	TGTGCCAGCAGCCGCTATCCGACCTTAGAGGGAGGGGTTGTGGACGAGCAGTACTTC	CASSRYPTLEGGVVDEQYF
-	TRBV27	TRBJ2-1	once	TGTGCCAGCAGTATCGGGGGTAGCTCCTACAATGAGCAGTTCTTC	CASSIGGSSYNEQFF
TRBD1	TRBV28	TRBJ2-7	once	TGTGCCAGCAGTCGTGTTGAGGGACAGGACGAGCAGTACTTC	CASSRVEGQDEQYF
-	TRBV29-1	TRBJ1-2	few	TGCAGCGTTGAGGGGGGAGTCTATGGCTACACCTTC	CSVEGGVYGYTF
TRBD2	TRBV9	TRBJ2-1	-	TGTGCCAGCAGTGGGACTAGCGGGAGCTACAATGAGCAGTTCTTC	CASSGTSGSYNEQFF
TRBD2	TRBV6-5	TRBJ2-3	-	TGTGCCAGCAGTTACTCGAATAGCGGGAGCACAGATACGCAGTATTTT	CASSYSNSGSTDTQYF
TRBD2	TRBV6-6	TRBJ2-7	-	TGTGCCAGCAGTGTGGGAGGGCCCTACGAGCAGTACTTC	CASSVGGPYEQYF
-	TRBV19	TRBJ1-5	-	TGTGCCAGTAGTATAGCGGAGGGCTTCGGCAATCAGCCCCAGCATTTT	CASSIAEGFGNQPQHF
-	TRBV29-1	TRBJ2-5	-	TGCAGCGTTAAAGGACTCATGGGAGAGACCCAGTACTTC	CSVKGLMGETQYF
TRBD1	TRBV4-2	TRBJ2-5	-	TGTGCCAGCAGCCAAGATTCGGACGGACAGGGAAGCGAGACCCAGTACTTC	CASSQDSDGQGSETQYF
-	TRBV4-1	TRBJ1-5	-	TGCGCCAGCAGCCAAGGTTGGGGGGATAGCAATCAGCCCCAGCATTTT	CASSQGWGDSNQPQHF
-	TRBV6-6	TRBJ2-5	-	TGTGCCAGCAGTTACAGACAGTCTTGGGAGACCCAGTACTTC	CASSYRQSWETQYF
-	TRBV6-4	TRBJ2-1	-	TGTGCCAGCAGTTCTCAACAGGGAGTGGAGAATGAGCAGTTCTTC	CASSSQQGVENEQFF